One sample yielded the 10 T cell receptor beta chains listed below, sequenced in a study of neurological immune-mediated disorders (dated by TCRdb to 2018 to 2020). The method was 5' RACE. The sequencer listed for this sample is Illumina HiSeq 2500. TCRdb reran the public reads through fastp at Q25 and MiXCR, keeping productive beta chains. A single entry per CDR3 protein holds the most common genes and DNA from its merged rows. For this sample the table gives about 36,000 distinct CDR3 sequences, of which 10% were detected only once. In total, the top ten clones hold about 7% of the sample. The specimen was PBMCs. The receptors shown here come from a woman aged 25 to 39 with HTLV-1-associated myelopathy (HAM/TSP).

This clonotype was counted at least ten times. CDR3 residues: CSARADRLPDTQYF. In DNA, the CDR3 is TGCAGTGCTAGAGCCGACAGGTTGCCAGATACGCAGTATTTT. The chain is built from TRBV20-1 and TRBJ2-3; D might be TRBD1 (6 bases). Germline loops: CDR1 DFQATT, CDR2 SNEGSKA (reference sequence). The V and J ends lost 1 base and 4 bases respectively, with 12 bases between them. CDR3 size: 14 residues.

This clonotype was seen repeatedly, ten times or more. The V and J genes are TRBV7-9 and TRBJ1-6; D remains unclear. Germline-derived CDR1 and CDR2 are SEHNR and FQNEAQ (reference sequence). This CDR3 is 12 amino acids long. V dropped 4 bases and J dropped 8 bases, with 6 bases sitting between them. This CDR3 is CASSSYYSPLHF. CDR3 sequence (DNA): TGTGCCAGCAGCTCGTATTATTCACCCCTCCACTTT.

This clonotype has a count of ten or more. The genes are TRBV20-1 and TRBJ2-7, with 8 bases aligning to TRBD1. This CDR3 is built from 15 residues. Trimming cost V 0 bases and J 0 bases; bases outside gene matches: 4. Germline V lookup: CDR1 DFQATT, CDR2 SNEGSKA (reference sequence). DNA of the CDR3: TGCAGTGCTAGAGATCGACAGGGGTCCTCCTACGAGCAGTACTTC. It is translated as CSARDRQGSSYEQYF.

This clonotype was observed at least ten times. This chain joins TRBV20-1 and TRBJ2-1; D tentatively reads TRBD1 or TRBD2 (6 bases each). The V and J ends lost 3 bases and 10 bases respectively, with 19 bases between them. The germline V gene encodes CDR1 DFQATT and CDR2 SNEGSKA (reference sequence). This CDR3 comprises 14 residues. The CDR3 loop reads CSASQGGRIVEQFF. The CDR3 DNA is TGCAGTGCTAGTCAAGGGGGGAGGATCGTGGAGCAGTTCTTC.

This clonotype was detected ten times or more. J is TRBJ2-6 and V is TRBV15, with D maybe TRBD1 (6 bases). This CDR3 has 18 amino acids. Trimming cost V 3 bases and J 2 bases, with 17 bases left between them. Looked up from germline, CDR1 is LNHNV and CDR2 is YYDKDF (reference sequence). The CDR3 reads CATSRSTGSVAGANVLTF. The CDR3 region has the DNA TGTGCCACCAGCAGGAGTACAGGGTCAGTGGCTGGGGCCAACGTCCTGACTTTC.

This clonotype was detected many times. The V and J genes are TRBV7-2 and TRBJ1-3; 7 positions agree with TRBD1. V was pared by 5 bases and J by 3 bases, with 7 bases of the junction left unmatched. Germline V gene data show CDR1 as SGHTA and CDR2 as FQGNSA. The CDR3 covers 15 residues. CDR3 nucleotides: TGTGCCAGCAGCCGAGCAGGGGGAAGTGGAAACACCATATATTTT. Translating gives CASSRAGGSGNTIYF.

This clonotype was counted ten times or more. This chain connects TRBV7-6 to TRBJ2-2; a weak D match, TRBD2 (6 bases). The CDR3 length is 12 residues. Germline CDR1 and CDR2: SGHVS and FNYEAQ. Trimming stripped 4 bases from V and 7 bases from J, with 7 bases between. CDR3 bases: TGTGCCAGCAGCTGGGGGGTCGGGGAGCTGTTTTTT. It encodes CASSWGVGELFF.

This clonotype was recorded at least ten times. J is TRBJ2-7 and V is TRBV5-6; the match to TRBD1 covers 7 bases. With 4 bases clipped from V and 3 bases from J, the junction kept 4 bases outside the gene matches. This CDR3 is 13 amino acids long. The germline CDR1 and CDR2 sequences are SGHDT and YYEEEE. CDR3 in DNA: TGTGCCAGCAGCCCCGGGGACAGCTACGAGCAGTACTTC. This translates into CASSPGDSYEQYF. Complete variable domain (other parts from reference TRBV5-6 and TRBJ2-7): DAGVTQSPTHLIKTRGQQVTLRCSPKSGHDTVSWYQQALGQGPQFIFQYYEEEERQRGNFPDRFSGHQFPNYSSELNVNALLLGDSALYLCASSPGDSYEQYFGPGTRLTVT.

This clonotype has a count of ten or more. V usage is TRBV20-1 and J usage is TRBJ2-3; 11 bases line up with TRBD2. The germline CDR1 and CDR2 sequences are DFQATT and SNEGSKA (reference sequence). The V and J ends lost 2 bases and 1 base, in that order; junction bases with no gene match: 11. This CDR3 contains 18 residues. CDR3 nucleotides: TGCAGTGCTAGAAGGTGGGCTAGCGGGGGGTCGGGCACAGATACGCAGTATTTT. This encodes CSARRWASGGSGTDTQYF.

The sample holds many counts of this clonotype. The chain is built from TRBV20-1 and TRBJ1-1, with D tentatively TRBD1 (6 bases). The germline V and J ends were trimmed by 0 bases and 4 bases, with 12 bases remaining between them. CDR1 is DFQATT, CDR2 SNEGSKA, per germline (reference sequence). The CDR3 has 14 residues. CDR3 DNA sequence: TGCAGTGCTAGAGATAGGGAGGGGGGCACTGAAGCTTTCTTT. Its protein is CSARDREGGTEAFF.